The next 5 T cell receptor beta chains were all read from a single sample in a study of T cell responses to AZD1222 COVID-19 vaccine. The data were produced by immunoSEQ multiplex PCR, yet TCRdb's version contains in-frame clones alone and is incomplete. The table records 100,000 to 150,000 clones, 85% to 90% of them present only once. The input for sequencing was peripheral blood, taken on day 0 of AZD1222 vaccination. The receptors here all came from an adult in good health.

The chain carries TRBV7-3 and TRBJ2-2; unclear D gene. V was shortened by 4 bases and J by 4 bases, with 4 bases between the two germline ends. This CDR3 comprises 12 residues. CDR1 SGHTA and CDR2 FQGTGA come from the germline V gene. CDR3 bases: TGTGCCAGCAGCTACCTCACCGGGGAGCTGTTTTTT. It is translated as CASSYLTGELFF.

The rearrangement links TRBV1 to TRBJ2-4; no check of the table's D call, TRBD1, against the DNA was made. TRBV1 is labeled a pseudogene. This CDR3 has 15 amino acids. The DNA for the CDR3 is TGCACCAGCAGCCTGGGTACAGGGGGCAAAAACATTCAGTACTTC. Translating gives CTSSLGTGGKNIQYF.

V usage is TRBV7-8 and J usage is TRBJ1-1, with TRBD1 matching 10 bases. The J segment lost 5 bases and the V segment lost 2 bases, leaving 8 bases of the junction unmatched. The germline V gene has CDR1 SGHVS and CDR2 FQNEAQ. This CDR3 contains 16 residues. The CDR3 DNA reads TGTGCCAGCAGCTTACCGAGGACAGGGGGGAAAACTGAAGCTTTCTTT. Translated: CASSLPRTGGKTEAFF.

The chain carries TRBV9 and TRBJ1-3; 7 bases fit TRBD1. In germline, CDR1 is SGDLS, CDR2 YYNGEE. This CDR3 is 14 amino acids long. The V gene end was trimmed by 3 bases and the J gene end by 7 bases; junction bases not matched to a gene: 7. The CDR3 DNA reads TGTGCCAGCAGCGGAAAGACAGGGTCGAACACCATATATTTT. Its protein product is CASSGKTGSNTIYF.

The rearrangement links TRBV4-3 to TRBJ1-5; no reliable D call. From germline, CDR1 is LGHNA and CDR2 YSLEER. V lost 0 bases and J 4 bases, leaving 4 bases between the germline ends. The CDR3 has 13 amino acids. DNA for the CDR3: TGCGCCAGCAGCCAAGACGGTAATCAGCCCCAGCATTTT. As protein: CASSQDGNQPQHF.